The next 17 T cell receptor beta chains were all read from a single sample in a study of cytomegalovirus exposure and HLA in healthy donors. PCR primers comprised 60 Vbeta and 13 Jbeta primers. Profiling relied on immunoSEQ multiplex PCR, and the TCRdb table lists in-frame clones only, not all of them. The sample holds some 110,000 clones, 65% to 80% seen once. What was sequenced was PBMCs. The receptors shown here come from a male donor in good health and CMV-seronegative.

The chain couples TRBV11-3 to TRBJ1-3; D not resolved. V lost 8 bases, J lost 14 bases, and 16 bases lay in between. The CDR3 has 11 residues. From germline, CDR1 is SGHNT and CDR2 YENEEA. This chain's CDR3 is CASRRAEVLYF. The CDR3 region has the DNA TGTGCCAGCCGCCGTGCGGAGGTCTTATATTTT. Drawing the rest from reference TRBV11-3 and TRBJ1-3, the complete variable domain is EAGVVQSPRYKIIEKKQPVAFWCNPISGHNTLYWYLQNLGQGPELLIRYENEEAVDDSQLPKDRFSAERLKGVDSTLKIQPAELGDSAVYLCASRRAEVLYFGEGSWLTVV.

This rearrangement joins TRBV5-1 to TRBJ2-5; 10 bases line up with TRBD1. Germline V gene sequence: CDR1 SGHRS, CDR2 YFSETQ. The CDR3 extends over 16 amino acids. J lost 5 bases, V lost 3 bases, and 10 bases had no gene match. In DNA, the CDR3 is TGCGCCAGCAGCTCGGACAGGGGGTTAAAGCGGGAGACCCAGTACTTC. Translated, it gives CASSSDRGLKRETQYF.

This chain links TRBV19 with TRBJ2-7; TRBD2 aligns across 8 bases. Germline CDR1 and CDR2: LNHDA and SQIVND (reference sequence). V lost 7 bases, J lost 1 base, and 3 bases stayed unmatched. This CDR3 has 13 amino acids. The CDR3 loop is CASTASGSYEQYF. The DNA of the CDR3 is TGTGCCAGTACCGCTAGCGGGTCCTACGAGCAGTACTTC.

The gene calls are TRBV4-3 and TRBJ2-2, with 10 bases fitting TRBD2. J gave up 4 bases and V 0 bases, and 2 bases lay outside the gene matches. Germline V gene lookup returns CDR1 LGHNA and CDR2 YSLEER. The CDR3 consists of 16 residues. The CDR3 nucleotides are TGCGCCAGCAGCCAAGAGCTAGCGGGAGCCACCGGGGAGCTGTTTTTT. Its protein product is CASSQELAGATGELFF.

The chain couples TRBV7-2 to TRBJ2-2; TRBD2 agrees at 14 bases. Germline values: CDR1 SGHTA, CDR2 FQGNSA. The CDR3 length is 17 residues. J was trimmed by 7 bases and V by 1 base; bases with no gene match: 5. The CDR3: CASSLGTSGRTGGELFF. CDR3 bases: TGTGCCAGCAGCTTAGGGACTAGCGGGAGGACTGGCGGGGAGCTGTTTTTT.

This clone has just one count. The chain has TRBV7-3 and TRBJ2-1, with D tentatively TRBD2 (6 bases). The length of the CDR3 is 15 residues. Trimming took off 5 bases at V and 6 bases at J, with 17 bases between the two ends. Germline V gene sequence: CDR1 SGHTA, CDR2 FQGTGA. The DNA for the CDR3 is TGTGCCAGCAGCCCCTATCCCCGGGGAGGCAATGAGCAGTTCTTC. This gives the protein CASSPYPRGGNEQFF.

This chain joins TRBV19 and TRBJ1-1; no clear D. Trimming left V 9 bases short and J 8 bases short, with 13 bases between. Germline V gene sequence: CDR1 LNHDA, CDR2 SQIVND (reference sequence). This CDR3 has 11 residues. The CDR3 here is CASHLGSEAFF. The CDR3 DNA sequence: TGTGCCAGCCACTTGGGCTCGGAAGCTTTCTTT.

This clone was detected only a few times. The chain uses TRBV11-3 and TRBJ1-1; 7 nucleotides line up with TRBD1. The CDR3 consists of 16 residues. From germline, CDR1 is SGHNT and CDR2 YENEEA. V trimming: 0 bases; J trimming: 1 base; junction bases outside the gene matches: 5. The DNA of the CDR3 is TGTGCCAGCAGCTTAGATCACCACAGGGGGAACACTGAAGCTTTCTTT. It specifies CASSLDHHRGNTEAFF.

This clone was detected only once. The V call is TRBV2, the J call TRBJ2-3; a weak D match, TRBD1 (6 bases). Trimming shortened V by 7 bases and J by 7 bases, and 15 bases separated the two germline ends. The CDR3 sequence is 13 residues long. Germline V gene sequence: CDR1 SNHLY, CDR2 FYNNEI. The CDR3 nucleotides read TGTGCCAGCAATACAGGGAATTATAATACGCAGTATTTT. Amino acids: CASNTGNYNTQYF.

The V gene is TRBV10-3, the J gene TRBJ2-5, with TRBD1 as a possible D gene (5 bases). V was trimmed by 3 bases and J by 3 bases, leaving 14 bases between them. Germline V CDR1 and CDR2: ENHRY, SYGVKD. The length of the CDR3 is 15 residues. CDR3 sequence: CAISEQAWSKETQYF. The CDR3 DNA sequence: TGTGCCATCAGTGAACAGGCATGGAGCAAAGAGACCCAGTACTTC.

This clone was counted once. This CDR3 reads CASSRTGDNQPQHF. The CDR3 nucleotides are TGTGCCAGCAGTAGGACGGGGGACAATCAGCCCCAGCATTTT. The chain links TRBV27 to TRBJ1-5, with a possible D match to TRBD1 (5 bases). The V gene lost 5 bases and the J gene lost 3 bases, with 11 bases spanning the gap. Germline V CDR1 and CDR2: MNHEY, SMNVEV (reference sequence). This CDR3 spans 14 amino acids.

The chain is built from TRBV14 and TRBJ2-5, with a possible D match to TRBD1 (5 bases). The germline V gene has CDR1 SGHDN and CDR2 FVKESK. The V and J ends lost 0 bases and 2 bases respectively, with 10 bases between them. The CDR3 extends over 15 amino acids. The CDR3 nucleotides read TGTGCCAGCAGCCAAGATTTGGCAGGGCAAGAGACCCAGTACTTC. This translates into CASSQDLAGQETQYF.

J is TRBJ2-5 and V is TRBV29-1; 9 bases are shared with TRBD2. With V trimmed by 8 bases and J by 2 bases, 9 bases remained unmatched. Germline CDR1 is SQVTM and CDR2 is ANQGSEA. This CDR3 region has 14 residues. The CDR3 nucleotides are TGCAGCACTACCCTAGCGGGAATGCAAGAGACCCAGTACTTC. This encodes CSTTLAGMQETQYF.

V is TRBV29-1 and J is TRBJ2-2; TRBD2 is a possible D gene (5 bases). Germline CDR1 is SQVTM and CDR2 is ANQGSEA. With 4 bases removed from V and 6 bases from J, the gap between germline ends came to 9 bases. The CDR3 runs to 12 residues. The DNA for the CDR3 is TGCAGCGTTGTCGGAGGCGCCGGGGAGCTGTTTTTT. Its translation: CSVVGGAGELFF.

This clone was seen a few times. The CDR3 DNA sequence: TGTGCCAGCAGTATCCTCACAGGGGTTGACTACGAGCAGTACTTC. This gives the protein CASSILTGVDYEQYF. The rearrangement links TRBV27 to TRBJ2-7; TRBD1 aligns across 7 bases. V shed 5 bases and J 3 bases; nucleotides not matched to a gene: 10. Per the germline V gene, CDR1 is MNHEY and CDR2 is SMNVEV (reference sequence). The CDR3 is 15 amino acids.

The rearrangement joins TRBV5-4 to TRBJ2-7, with TRBD2 as a possible D gene (7 bases). V lost 5 bases and J lost 7, with 16 bases in between. The CDR3 is 13 amino acids. Germline CDR1 SGHNT, CDR2 YYREEE (reference sequence). CDR3 sequence (DNA): TGTGCCAGCAGTCAGGAGGGGGGGTGGGAGCAGTACTTC. Protein sequence: CASSQEGGWEQYF.

In DNA form, the CDR3 reads TGTGCCAGCAGCTTAGGGCAGGGGTACGGCTACACCTTC. This codes for CASSLGQGYGYTF. The chain uses TRBV7-2 and TRBJ1-2, with D maybe TRBD1 (6 bases). The CDR3 covers 13 residues. Trimming took 1 base from V and 8 from J, leaving 11 bases between them. Germline CDR1 SGHTA, CDR2 FQGNSA.